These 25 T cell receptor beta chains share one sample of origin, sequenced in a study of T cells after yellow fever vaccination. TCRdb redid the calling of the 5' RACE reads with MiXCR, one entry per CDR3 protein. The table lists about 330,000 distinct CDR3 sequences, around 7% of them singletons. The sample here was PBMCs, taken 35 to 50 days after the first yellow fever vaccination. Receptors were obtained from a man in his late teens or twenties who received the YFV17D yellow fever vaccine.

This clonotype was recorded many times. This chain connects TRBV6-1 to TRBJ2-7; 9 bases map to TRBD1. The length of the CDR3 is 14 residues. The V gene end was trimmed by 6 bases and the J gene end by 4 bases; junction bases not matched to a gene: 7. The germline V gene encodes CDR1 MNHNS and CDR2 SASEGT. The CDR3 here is CASSMDRGFYEQYF. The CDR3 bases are TGTGCCAGCAGCATGGACAGGGGATTTTACGAGCAGTACTTC.

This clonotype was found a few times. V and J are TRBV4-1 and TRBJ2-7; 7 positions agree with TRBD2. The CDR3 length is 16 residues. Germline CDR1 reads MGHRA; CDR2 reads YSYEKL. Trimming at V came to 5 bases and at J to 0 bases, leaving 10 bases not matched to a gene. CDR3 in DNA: TGCGCCAGCAGCTACGGGGAGGGGACTTTCTCCTACGAGCAGTACTTC. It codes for CASSYGEGTFSYEQYF.

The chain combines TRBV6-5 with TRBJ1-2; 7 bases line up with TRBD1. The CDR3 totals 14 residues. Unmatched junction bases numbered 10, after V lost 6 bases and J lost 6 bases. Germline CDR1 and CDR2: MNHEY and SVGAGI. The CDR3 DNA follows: TGTGCCAGCAGCCACTCCTTGACAGGGAATGGCTACACCTTC. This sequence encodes CASSHSLTGNGYTF.

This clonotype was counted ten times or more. CDR3 in amino acids: CAISESRAGNTGELFF. The CDR3 DNA sequence: TGTGCCATCAGTGAGTCGCGGGCAGGGAACACCGGGGAGCTGTTTTTT. The chain carries TRBV10-3 and TRBJ2-2; tentatively, D is TRBD2 (5 bases). Germline CDR1 is ENHRY and CDR2 is SYGVKD. This CDR3 spans 16 amino acids. The V end was cut by 0 bases, the J end by 1 base, with 9 bases between.

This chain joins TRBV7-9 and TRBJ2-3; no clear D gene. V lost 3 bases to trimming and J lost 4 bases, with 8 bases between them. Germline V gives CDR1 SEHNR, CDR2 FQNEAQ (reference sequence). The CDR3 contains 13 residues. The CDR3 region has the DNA TGTGCCAGCAGCTTGGCCAGCCCAGATACGCAGTATTTT. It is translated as CASSLASPDTQYF.

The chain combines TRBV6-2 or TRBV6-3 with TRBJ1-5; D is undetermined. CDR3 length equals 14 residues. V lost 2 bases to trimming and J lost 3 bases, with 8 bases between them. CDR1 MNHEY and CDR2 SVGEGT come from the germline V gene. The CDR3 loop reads CASSYTGFNQPQHF. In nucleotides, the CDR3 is TGTGCCAGCAGTTACACCGGGTTCAATCAGCCCCAGCATTTT.

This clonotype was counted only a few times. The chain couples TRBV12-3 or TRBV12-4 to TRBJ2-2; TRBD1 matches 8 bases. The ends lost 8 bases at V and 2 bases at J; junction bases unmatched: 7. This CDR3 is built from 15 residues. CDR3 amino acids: CASGTRGLNTGELFF. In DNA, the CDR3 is TGTGCCAGCGGGACCAGGGGGCTTAACACCGGGGAGCTGTTTTTT.

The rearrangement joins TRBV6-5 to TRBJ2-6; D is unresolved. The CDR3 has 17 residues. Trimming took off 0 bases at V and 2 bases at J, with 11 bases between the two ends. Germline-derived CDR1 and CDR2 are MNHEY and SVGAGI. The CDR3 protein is CASSYSYGPAGANVLTF. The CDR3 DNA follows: TGTGCCAGCAGTTACTCGTACGGGCCTGCTGGGGCCAACGTCCTGACTTTC.

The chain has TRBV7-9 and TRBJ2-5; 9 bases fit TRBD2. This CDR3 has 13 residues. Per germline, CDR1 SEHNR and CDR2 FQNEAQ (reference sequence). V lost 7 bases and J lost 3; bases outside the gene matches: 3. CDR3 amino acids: CASNPSGEETQYF. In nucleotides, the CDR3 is TGTGCCAGCAACCCTAGCGGGGAAGAGACCCAGTACTTC.

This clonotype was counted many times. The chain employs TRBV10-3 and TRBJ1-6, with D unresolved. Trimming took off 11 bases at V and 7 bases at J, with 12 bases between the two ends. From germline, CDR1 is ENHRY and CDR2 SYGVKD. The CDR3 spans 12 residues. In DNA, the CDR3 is TGTGCCCCCGGATCTGCAAATTCACCCCTCCACTTT. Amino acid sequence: CAPGSANSPLHF.

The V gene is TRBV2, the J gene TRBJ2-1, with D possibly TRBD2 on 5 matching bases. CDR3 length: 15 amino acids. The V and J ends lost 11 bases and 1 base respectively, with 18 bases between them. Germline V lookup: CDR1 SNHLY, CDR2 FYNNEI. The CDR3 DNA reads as TGTGCCTTCTGTTTCGACCTAGCTTCCTACAATGAGCAGTTCTTC. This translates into CAFCFDLASYNEQFF.

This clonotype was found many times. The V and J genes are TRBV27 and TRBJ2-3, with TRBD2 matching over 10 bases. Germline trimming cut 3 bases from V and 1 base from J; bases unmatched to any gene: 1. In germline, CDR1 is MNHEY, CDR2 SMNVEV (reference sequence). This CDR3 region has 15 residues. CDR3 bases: TGTGCCAGCAGTTTTGGGACTAGCGGCACAGATACGCAGTATTTT. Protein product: CASSFGTSGTDTQYF.

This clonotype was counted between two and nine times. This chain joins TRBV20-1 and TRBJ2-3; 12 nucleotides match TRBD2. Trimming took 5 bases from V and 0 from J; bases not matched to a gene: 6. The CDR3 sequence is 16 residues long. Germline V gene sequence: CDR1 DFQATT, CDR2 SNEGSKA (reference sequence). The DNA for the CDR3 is TGCAGTGCTTCAGGACTAGCGGGACCTAGCACAGATACGCAGTATTTT. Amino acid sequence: CSASGLAGPSTDTQYF.

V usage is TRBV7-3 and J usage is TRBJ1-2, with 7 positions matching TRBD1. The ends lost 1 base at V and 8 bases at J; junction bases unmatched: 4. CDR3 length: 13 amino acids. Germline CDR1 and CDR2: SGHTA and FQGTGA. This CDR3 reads CASSLIGGDGYTF. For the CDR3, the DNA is TGTGCCAGCAGCTTAATAGGGGGCGACGGCTACACCTTC.

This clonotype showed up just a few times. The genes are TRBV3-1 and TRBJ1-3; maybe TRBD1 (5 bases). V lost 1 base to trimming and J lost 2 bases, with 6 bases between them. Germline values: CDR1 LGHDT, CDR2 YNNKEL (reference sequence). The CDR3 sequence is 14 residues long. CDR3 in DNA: TGTGCCAGCAGCCAAGCGGGGGCTGGAAACACCATATATTTT. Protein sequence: CASSQAGAGNTIYF.

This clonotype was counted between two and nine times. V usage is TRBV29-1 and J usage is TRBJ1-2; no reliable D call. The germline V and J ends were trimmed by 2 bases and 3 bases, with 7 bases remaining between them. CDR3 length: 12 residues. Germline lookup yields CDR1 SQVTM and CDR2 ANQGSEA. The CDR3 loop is CSVEHVYYGYTF. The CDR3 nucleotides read TGCAGCGTTGAACATGTTTACTATGGCTACACCTTC.

The chain's CDR3 is CASSRVFRGYTDTQYF. In DNA, the CDR3 is TGTGCCAGCAGTCGAGTATTCCGAGGCTACACAGATACGCAGTATTTT. This chain connects TRBV28 to TRBJ2-3; D is ambiguous. CDR3 size: 16 residues. CDR1 is MDHEN and CDR2 is SYDVKM in the germline V gene. With 5 bases removed from V and 2 bases from J, the gap between germline ends came to 17 bases. Full variable domain (rest looked up from reference TRBV28 and TRBJ2-3): DVKVTQSSRYLVKRTGEKVFLECVQDMDHENMFWYRQDPGLGLRLIYFSYDVKMKEKGDIPEGYSVSREKKERFSLILESASTNQTSMYLCASSRVFRGYTDTQYFGPGTRLTVL.

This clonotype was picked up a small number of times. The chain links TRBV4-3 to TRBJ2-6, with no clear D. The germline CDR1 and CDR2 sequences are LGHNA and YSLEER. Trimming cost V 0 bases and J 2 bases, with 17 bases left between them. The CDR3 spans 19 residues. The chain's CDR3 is CASSQDWAGLLAGANVLTF. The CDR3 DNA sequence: TGCGCCAGCAGCCAAGACTGGGCAGGCTTGCTCGCTGGGGCCAACGTCCTGACTTTC.

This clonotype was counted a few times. DNA of the CDR3: TGTGCCAGCAGTCCTACTAGCGGGGGGACCTCTAGCACAGATACGCAGTATTTT. This sequence encodes CASSPTSGGTSSTDTQYF. The chain has TRBV27 and TRBJ2-3; TRBD2 agrees at 12 bases. J lost 0 bases, V lost 5 bases, and 9 bases had no gene match. Germline CDR1 is MNHEY and CDR2 is SMNVEV (reference sequence). This CDR3 contains 18 residues.

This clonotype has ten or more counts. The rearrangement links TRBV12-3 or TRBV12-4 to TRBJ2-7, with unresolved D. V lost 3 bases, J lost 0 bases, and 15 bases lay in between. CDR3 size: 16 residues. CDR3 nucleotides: TGTGCCAGCAGTTTGAGAGTGCGCGCCCACTCCTACGAGCAGTACGTC. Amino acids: CASSLRVRAHSYEQYV.

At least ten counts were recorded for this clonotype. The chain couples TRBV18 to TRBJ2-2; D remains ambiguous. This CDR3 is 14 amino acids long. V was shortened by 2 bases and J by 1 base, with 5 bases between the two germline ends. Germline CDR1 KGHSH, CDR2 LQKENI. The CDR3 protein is CASSPGRNTGELFF. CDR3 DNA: TGTGCCAGCTCACCAGGACGGAACACCGGGGAGCTGTTTTTT.

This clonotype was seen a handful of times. The CDR3 is CASSQDTDRGEGCEQFF. The CDR3 nucleotides read TGCGCCAGCAGCCAAGATACGGACAGGGGGGAAGGTTGTGAGCAGTTCTTC. V usage is TRBV4-1 and J usage is TRBJ2-1; 10 nucleotides match TRBD1. The trim removed 0 bases at V and 9 bases at J, leaving 11 bases unmatched. The CDR3 is 17 amino acids. Germline V lookup: CDR1 MGHRA, CDR2 YSYEKL.

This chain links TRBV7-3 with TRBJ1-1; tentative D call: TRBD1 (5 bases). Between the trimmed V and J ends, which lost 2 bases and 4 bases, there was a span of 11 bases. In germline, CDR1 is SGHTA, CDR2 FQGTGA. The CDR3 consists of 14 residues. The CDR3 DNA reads TGTGCCAGCAGCTTAGAACCTGGGGCCACTGAAGCTTTCTTT. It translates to CASSLEPGATEAFF.

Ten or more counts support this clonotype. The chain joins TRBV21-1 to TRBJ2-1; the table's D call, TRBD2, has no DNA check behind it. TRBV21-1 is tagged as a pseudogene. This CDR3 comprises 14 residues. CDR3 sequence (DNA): TGTGCCATGCCGACTAGCGGCGGGTTCAATGAGCAGTTCTTC. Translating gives CAMPTSGGFNEQFF.

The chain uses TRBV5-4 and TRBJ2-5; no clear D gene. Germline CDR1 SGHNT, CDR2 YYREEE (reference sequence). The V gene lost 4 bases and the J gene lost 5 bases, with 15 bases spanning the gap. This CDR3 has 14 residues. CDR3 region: CASSPYSGSETQYF. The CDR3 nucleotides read TGTGCCAGCAGCCCATATAGTGGGTCCGAGACCCAGTACTTC.